The following is a T cell receptor (beta chain) sequence with its context. Its antigen remains unknown. This record comes from a study of T cells in tuberculosis. Findings of the study overall: Active tuberculosis TCR-alpha repertoires lay closer to GMM-specific TCRs than IGRA-negative controls, suggesting clonal expansion.

TCRdb keeps only in-frame clones here, not all; method: immunoSEQ multiplex PCR. The top ten hold roughly 6.4% of the sample, which has roughly 35,000 clones, roughly 93% seen once. Between the trimmed V and J ends, which lost 4 bases and 4 bases, there was a span of 13 bases. This CDR3 contains 14 residues. Germline V gives CDR1 LNHDA, CDR2 SQIVND (reference sequence). The chain recombines TRBV19 with TRBJ1-2; no clear D gene. The clonotype was recovered from a donor aged 5-35 years with latent tuberculosis or without tuberculosis infection. The sample consisted of PBMCs. This CDR3 is CASSKVAGSYGYTF. CDR3 nucleotides: TGTGCCAGTAGTAAGGTGGCAGGAAGCTATGGCTACACCTTC.